What follows are 5 T cell receptor beta chains derived from one specimen sequenced in a study of blood T cell repertoires in COVID-19. Here immunoSEQ multiplex PCR was the method, and the copy in TCRdb shows in-frame clones only, minus some. This sample has 250,000 to 350,000 clones, with roughly 88% found just once. Sequenced: peripheral blood. The source is a woman in her 50s with active or convalescent COVID-19.

This clone was observed once. This chain connects TRBV4-1 to TRBJ1-6; weak D call: TRBD1 (5 bases). Germline V gene lookup returns CDR1 MGHRA and CDR2 YSYEKL. Trimming pared 0 bases from V and 6 bases from J, leaving 9 bases between. This CDR3 contains 15 residues. The CDR3 is CASSQETGPNSPLHF. For the CDR3, the DNA is TGCGCCAGCAGCCAAGAAACAGGACCTAATTCACCCCTCCACTTT.

V gene TRBV4-2 combines with J gene TRBJ2-7, with D uncertain. The length of the CDR3 is 16 residues. Germline CDR1 LGHNA, CDR2 YNFKEQ. Trimming took 0 bases from V and 3 from J, leaving 15 bases between them. CDR3 sequence reads: CASSQDRQRPFYEQYF. In nucleotides, the CDR3 is TGTGCCAGCAGCCAAGATCGTCAGCGTCCATTCTACGAGCAGTACTTC.

V is TRBV7-8 and J is TRBJ2-3; 9 nucleotides agree with TRBD1. Germline CDR1 is SGHVS and CDR2 is FQNEAQ. The CDR3 contains 13 residues. After removal of 2 bases from V and 10 bases from J, the junction contained 4 bases not matched to a gene. CDR3 region: CASSLPDRGAQYF. CDR3 DNA: TGTGCCAGCAGCTTACCGGACAGGGGAGCGCAGTATTTT.

The chain joins TRBV5-6 to TRBJ2-2; 7 nucleotides align to TRBD1. The ends lost 4 bases at V and 3 bases at J; junction bases unmatched: 6. Per the germline V gene, CDR1 is SGHDT and CDR2 is YYEEEE. CDR3 length: 15 amino acids. CDR3 region: CASSGRTGYTGELFF. For the CDR3, the DNA is TGTGCCAGCAGCGGAAGGACAGGCTACACCGGGGAGCTGTTTTTT. Filled out from reference TRBV5-6 and TRBJ2-2, the complete variable domain reads DAGVTQSPTHLIKTRGQQVTLRCSPKSGHDTVSWYQQALGQGPQFIFQYYEEEERQRGNFPDRFSGHQFPNYSSELNVNALLLGDSALYLCASSGRTGYTGELFFGEGSRLTVL.

This chain joins TRBV21-1 and TRBJ1-2. TRBV21-1 is designated a pseudogene. The CDR3 has 15 residues. The chain's CDR3 is CASSKEAPSAGGYTF. The CDR3 DNA is TGTGCCAGCAGCAAGGAAGCGCCCTCAGCGGGTGGCTACACCTTC.